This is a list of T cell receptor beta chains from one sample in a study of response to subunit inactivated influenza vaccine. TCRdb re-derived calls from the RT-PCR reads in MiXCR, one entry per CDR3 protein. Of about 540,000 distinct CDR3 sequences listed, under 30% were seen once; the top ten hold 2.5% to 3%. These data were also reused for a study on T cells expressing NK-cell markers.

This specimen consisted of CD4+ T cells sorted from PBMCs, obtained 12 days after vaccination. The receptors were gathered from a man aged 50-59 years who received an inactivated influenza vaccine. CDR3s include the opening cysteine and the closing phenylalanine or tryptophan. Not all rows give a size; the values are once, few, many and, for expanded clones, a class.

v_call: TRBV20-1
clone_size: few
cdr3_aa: CSARRYGTSGTYNEQFF

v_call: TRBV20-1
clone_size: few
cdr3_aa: CSARALSGGGTEAFF

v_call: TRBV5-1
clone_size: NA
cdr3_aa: CASANHGRGSEETQYF

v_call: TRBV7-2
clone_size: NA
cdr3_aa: CASSLSRNYEQYF

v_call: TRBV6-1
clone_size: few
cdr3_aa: CASKSHGSAGNYGYTF

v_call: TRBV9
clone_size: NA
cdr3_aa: CASSVGQEAHNEQFF

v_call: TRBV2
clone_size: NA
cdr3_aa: CASSLQGQHTDTQYF

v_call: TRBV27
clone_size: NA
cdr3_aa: CASSLSMVQGRYEQYF

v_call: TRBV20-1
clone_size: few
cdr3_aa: CSAKRGISYEQYF

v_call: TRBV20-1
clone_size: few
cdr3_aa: CSARDQAWGETQYF

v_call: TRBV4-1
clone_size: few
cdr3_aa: CASSQEAYSGNTIYF

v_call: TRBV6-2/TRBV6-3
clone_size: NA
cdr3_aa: CASSYPSGLGRYNSPLHF

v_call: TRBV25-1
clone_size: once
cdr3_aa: CASSDGGNSPLHF

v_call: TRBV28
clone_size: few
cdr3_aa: CASRVARTSYEQYF

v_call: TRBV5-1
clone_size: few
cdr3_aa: CASSSGWGVFGEKLFF

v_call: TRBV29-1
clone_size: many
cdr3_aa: CSVEVFSGTQYF

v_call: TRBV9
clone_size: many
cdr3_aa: CASSLMGGNEQFF

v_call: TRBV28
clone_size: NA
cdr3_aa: CASSPGQGGSGYTF

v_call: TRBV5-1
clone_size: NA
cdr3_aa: CASSLALGRGQLETQYF

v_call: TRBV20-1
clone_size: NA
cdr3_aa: CSATDRNTEAFF

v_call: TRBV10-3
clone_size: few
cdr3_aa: CAISRGTSGGFNEQFF

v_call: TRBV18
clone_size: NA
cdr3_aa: CASSPLSGYQETQYF

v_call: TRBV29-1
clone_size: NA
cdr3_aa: CSVAQGGPDTQYF

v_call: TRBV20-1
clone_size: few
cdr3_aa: CSAKDSLNTEAFF

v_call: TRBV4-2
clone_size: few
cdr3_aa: CASSRNQAQGAGEQFF

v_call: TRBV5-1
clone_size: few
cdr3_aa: CASSVEGQQYGYTF

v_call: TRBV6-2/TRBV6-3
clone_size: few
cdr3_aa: CASSSTGTNSYEQYF

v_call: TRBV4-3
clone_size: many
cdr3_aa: CASSKDRGRETQYF

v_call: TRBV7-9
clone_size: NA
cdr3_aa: CASSLEGGGLYEQYF

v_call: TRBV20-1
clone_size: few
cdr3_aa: CSARGKGTGVSNQPQHF

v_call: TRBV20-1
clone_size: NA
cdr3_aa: CSARDSGARFRNEQFF

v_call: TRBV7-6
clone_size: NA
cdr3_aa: CASSPQGPLSYEQYF

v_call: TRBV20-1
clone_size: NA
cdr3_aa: CSAARGPRNQPQHF

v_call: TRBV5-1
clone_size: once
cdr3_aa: CASSLASSGELFF

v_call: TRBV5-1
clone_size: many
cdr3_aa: CASSVDRGADTQYF

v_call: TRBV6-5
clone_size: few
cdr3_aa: CASSYVIGGSYEQYF

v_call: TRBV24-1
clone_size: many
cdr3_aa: CATSAPRGVNYGYTF

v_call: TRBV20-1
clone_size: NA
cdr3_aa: CSAKGMGQGNTGELFF

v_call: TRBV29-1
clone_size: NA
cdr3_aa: CSGGQGGNYGYTF

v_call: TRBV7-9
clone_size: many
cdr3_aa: CASSLAILAEQYF

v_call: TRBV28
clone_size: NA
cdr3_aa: CASSISDRGPYEQYF

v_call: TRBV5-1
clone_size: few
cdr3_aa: CASSLAETYNEQFF

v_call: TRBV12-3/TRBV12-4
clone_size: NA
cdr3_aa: CASSPQISNQETQYF

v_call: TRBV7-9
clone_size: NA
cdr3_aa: CASSSDRENQPQHF

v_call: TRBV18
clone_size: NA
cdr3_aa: CASSPAGAGVYNEQFF

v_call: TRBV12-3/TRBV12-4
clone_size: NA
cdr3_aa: CASSLQGGYTEAFF

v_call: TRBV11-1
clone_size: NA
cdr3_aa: CASSLEDRLATHF

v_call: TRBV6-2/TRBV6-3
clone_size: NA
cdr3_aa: CASSYSEAGGEQFF

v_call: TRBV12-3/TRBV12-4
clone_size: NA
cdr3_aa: CASNLMHEGPYGYTF

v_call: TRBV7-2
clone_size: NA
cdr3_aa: CASSTRGGDTEAFF

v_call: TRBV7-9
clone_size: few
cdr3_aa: CASSLILTGANVLTF